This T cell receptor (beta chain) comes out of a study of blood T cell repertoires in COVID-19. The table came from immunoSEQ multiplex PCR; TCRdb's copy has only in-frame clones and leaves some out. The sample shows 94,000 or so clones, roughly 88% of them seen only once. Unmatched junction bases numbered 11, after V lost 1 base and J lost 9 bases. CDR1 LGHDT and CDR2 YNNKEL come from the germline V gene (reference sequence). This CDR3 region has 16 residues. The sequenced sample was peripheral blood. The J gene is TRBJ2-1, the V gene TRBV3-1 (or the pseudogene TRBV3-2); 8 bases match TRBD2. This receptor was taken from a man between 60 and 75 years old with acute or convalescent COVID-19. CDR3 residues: CASSQGLAGRRAEQFF. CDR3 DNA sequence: TGTGCCAGCAGCCAAGGGTTAGCGGGGCGGAGGGCTGAGCAGTTCTTC.